This paragraph reports one TCR beta chain. Its target is not known. This CDR3 has 14 residues. J gave up 7 bases and V 5 bases, and 0 bases lay outside the gene matches. Germline-derived CDR1 and CDR2 are MNHNY and SVGAGI (reference sequence). These data belong to a study of T cells after posttransplantation cyclophosphamide. Study outcomes and limitations: TRB overlap between skin or GI tissue T cells and blood was limited. After PTCy, TRB diversity resembled that of CNI/methotrexate controls.

The method was immunoSEQ multiplex PCR; TCRdb's version includes in-frame clones alone and lacks a portion of them. The table includes fewer than 25,000 clones, roughly 82% detected once. V gene TRBV6-6 combines with J gene TRBJ2-1, with 15 bases lining up with TRBD2. This receptor was obtained from a woman aged 55-75 years with a blood cancer, CMV-positive, and with a related stem cell donor. The material sequenced was PBMCs. CDR3 DNA sequence: TGTGCCAGCAGTGGACTAGCGGGGGGGAATGAGCAGTTCTTC. Protein product: CASSGLAGGNEQFF.